The clone carrying this T cell receptor beta chain has more than one count but fewer than ten. Its matching antigen is unknown. This specimen comes from a study of T cell responses to AZD1222 COVID-19 vaccine. Study context: Pooling of second doses given at about 4 or about 12 weeks was done.

Data came from immunoSEQ multiplex PCR; TCRdb stores just in-frame clones and leaves some out. The table records around 130,000 clones, around 88% of them present only once. The V gene end was trimmed by 4 bases and the J gene end by 7 bases; junction bases not matched to a gene: 3. The CDR3 runs 14 residues. Germline V CDR1 and CDR2: SGHTA, FQGNSA. Study-level points and caveats: The donor group comprised mostly white British people and more females; the analysis possibly underestimated clonal diversity. Increases in Spike-specific TCR breadth and depth were seen after two AZD1222 doses.

The sequence was collected from an adult in good health. The V call is TRBV7-2, the J call TRBJ1-5, with 11 bases fitting TRBD1. The input for sequencing was peripheral blood, taken on day 0 of AZD1222 vaccination. The CDR3 DNA follows: TGTGCCAGCAGCTACGGGACAGGGGGACAGCCCCAGCATTTT. Translated, it gives CASSYGTGGQPQHF. Full variable domain (missing parts from reference TRBV7-2 and TRBJ1-5): GAGVSQSPSNKVTEKGKDVELRCDPISGHTALYWYRQSLGQGLEFLIYFQGNSAPDKSGLPSDRFSAERTGGSVSTLTIQRTQQEDSAVYLCASSYGTGGQPQHFGDGTRLSIL.